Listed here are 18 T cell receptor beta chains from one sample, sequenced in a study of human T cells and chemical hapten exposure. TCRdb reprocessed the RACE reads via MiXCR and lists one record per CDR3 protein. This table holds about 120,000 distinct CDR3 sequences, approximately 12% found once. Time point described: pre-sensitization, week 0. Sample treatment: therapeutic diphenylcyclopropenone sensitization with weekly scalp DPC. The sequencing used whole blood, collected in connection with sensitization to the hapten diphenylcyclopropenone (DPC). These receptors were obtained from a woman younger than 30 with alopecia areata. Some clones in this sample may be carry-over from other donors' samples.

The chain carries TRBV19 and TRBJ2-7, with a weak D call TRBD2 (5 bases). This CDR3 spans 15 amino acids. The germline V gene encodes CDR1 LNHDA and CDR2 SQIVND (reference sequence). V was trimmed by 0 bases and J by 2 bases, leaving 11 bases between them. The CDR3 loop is CASSIEVAAAYEQYF. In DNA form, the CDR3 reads TGTGCCAGTAGTATAGAAGTAGCAGCGGCCTACGAGCAGTACTTC.

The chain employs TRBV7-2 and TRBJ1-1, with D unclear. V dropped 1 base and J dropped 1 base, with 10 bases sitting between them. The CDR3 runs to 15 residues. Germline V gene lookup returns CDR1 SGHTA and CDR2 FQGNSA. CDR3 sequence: CASSLGDIRNTEAFF. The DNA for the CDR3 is TGTGCCAGCAGCTTAGGTGACATACGGAACACTGAAGCTTTCTTT.

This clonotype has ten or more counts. DNA of the CDR3: TGTGCCAGCAGTCCCCGTGGGGAGCAGTACTTC. Protein: CASSPRGEQYF. The V call is TRBV28, the J call TRBJ2-7; unclear D gene. The CDR3 has 11 amino acids. V was trimmed by 5 bases and J by 7 bases, leaving 9 bases between them. CDR1 and CDR2 (germline): MDHEN, SYDVKM.

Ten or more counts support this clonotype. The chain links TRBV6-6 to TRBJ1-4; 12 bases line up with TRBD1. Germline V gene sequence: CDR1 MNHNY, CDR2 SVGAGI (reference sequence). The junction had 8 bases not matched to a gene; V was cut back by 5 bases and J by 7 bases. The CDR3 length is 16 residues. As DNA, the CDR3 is TGTGCCAGCAGTAAAGGGACAGGGGGCCCTTCTGAAAAACTGTTTTTT. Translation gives CASSKGTGGPSEKLFF.

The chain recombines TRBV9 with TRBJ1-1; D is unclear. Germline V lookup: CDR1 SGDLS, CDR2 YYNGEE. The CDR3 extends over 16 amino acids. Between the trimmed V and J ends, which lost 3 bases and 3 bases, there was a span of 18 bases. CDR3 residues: CASSASTLRGDTEAFF. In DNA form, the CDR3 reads TGTGCCAGCAGCGCCTCGACGCTGCGGGGTGACACTGAAGCTTTCTTT.

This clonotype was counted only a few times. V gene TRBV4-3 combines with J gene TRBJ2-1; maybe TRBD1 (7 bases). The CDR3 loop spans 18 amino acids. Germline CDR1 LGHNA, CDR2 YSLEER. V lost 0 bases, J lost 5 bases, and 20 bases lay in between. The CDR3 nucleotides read TGCGCCAGCAGCCAAGATCGGTTCGGGGGACAGTATAACAATGAGCAGTTCTTC. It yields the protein CASSQDRFGGQYNNEQFF.

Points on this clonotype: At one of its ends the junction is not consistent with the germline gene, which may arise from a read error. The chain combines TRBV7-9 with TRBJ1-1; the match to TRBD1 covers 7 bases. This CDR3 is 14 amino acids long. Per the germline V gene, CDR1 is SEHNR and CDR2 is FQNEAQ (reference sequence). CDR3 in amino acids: CANSLWTGNTEAFF. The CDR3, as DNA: TGTGCCAACAGCCTATGGACAGGGAACACTGAAGCTTTCTTT.

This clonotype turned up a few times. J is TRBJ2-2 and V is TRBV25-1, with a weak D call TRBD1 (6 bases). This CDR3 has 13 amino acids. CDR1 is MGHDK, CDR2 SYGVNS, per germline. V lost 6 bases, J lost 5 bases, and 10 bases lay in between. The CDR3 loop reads CASRTGGTGELFF. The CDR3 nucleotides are TGTGCCAGCAGGACAGGCGGTACCGGGGAGCTGTTTTTT.

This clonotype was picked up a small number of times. This CDR3 reads CASSYRGANTEAFF. In nucleotides, the CDR3 is TGTGCCAGCAGTTACCGAGGGGCTAATACTGAAGCTTTCTTT. The chain has TRBV6-5 and TRBJ1-1; D is possibly TRBD1 (5 bases). Germline V gene data show CDR1 as MNHEY and CDR2 as SVGAGI. The germline V and J ends were trimmed by 2 bases and 5 bases, with 12 bases remaining between them. This CDR3 contains 14 residues.

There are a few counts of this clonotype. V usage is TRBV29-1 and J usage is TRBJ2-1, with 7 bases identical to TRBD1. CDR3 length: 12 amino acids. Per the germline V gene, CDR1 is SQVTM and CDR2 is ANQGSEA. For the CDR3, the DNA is TGCAGTCCCCTGGGACAGAGCAATGAGCAGTTCTTC. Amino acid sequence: CSPLGQSNEQFF.

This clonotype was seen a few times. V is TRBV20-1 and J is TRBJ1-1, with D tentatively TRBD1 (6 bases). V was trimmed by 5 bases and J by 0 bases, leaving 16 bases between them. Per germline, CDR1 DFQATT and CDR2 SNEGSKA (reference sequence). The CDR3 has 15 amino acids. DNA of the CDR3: TGCAGTGCTCCCCGATTTGGGGGCCTGAACACTGAAGCTTTCTTT. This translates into CSAPRFGGLNTEAFF.

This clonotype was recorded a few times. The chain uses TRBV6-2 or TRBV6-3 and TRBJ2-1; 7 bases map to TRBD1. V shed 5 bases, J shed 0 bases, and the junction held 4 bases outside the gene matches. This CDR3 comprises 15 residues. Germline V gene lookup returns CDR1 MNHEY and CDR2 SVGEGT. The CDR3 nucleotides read TGTGCCAGCAGTAGAGGGGACAGCTCCTACAATGAGCAGTTCTTC. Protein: CASSRGDSSYNEQFF.

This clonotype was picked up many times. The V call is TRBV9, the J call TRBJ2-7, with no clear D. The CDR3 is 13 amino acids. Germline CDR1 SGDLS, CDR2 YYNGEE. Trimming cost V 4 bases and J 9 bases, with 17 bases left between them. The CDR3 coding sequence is TGTGCCAGCAGCCCTAGAGGTATAGATGGGCAGTACTTC. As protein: CASSPRGIDGQYF.

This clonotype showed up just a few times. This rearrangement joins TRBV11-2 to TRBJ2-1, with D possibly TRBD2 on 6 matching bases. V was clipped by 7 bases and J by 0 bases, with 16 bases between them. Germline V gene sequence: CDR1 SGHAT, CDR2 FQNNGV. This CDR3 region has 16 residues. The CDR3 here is CASMFSGPSSYNEQFF. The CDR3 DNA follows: TGTGCCAGCATGTTTAGCGGCCCGAGCTCCTACAATGAGCAGTTCTTC. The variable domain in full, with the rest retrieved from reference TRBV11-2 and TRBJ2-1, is EAGVAQSPRYKIIEKRQSVAFWCNPISGHATLYWYQQILGQGPKLLIQFQNNGVVDDSQLPKDRFSAERLKGVDSTLKIQPAKLEDSAVYLCASMFSGPSSYNEQFFGPGTRLTVL.

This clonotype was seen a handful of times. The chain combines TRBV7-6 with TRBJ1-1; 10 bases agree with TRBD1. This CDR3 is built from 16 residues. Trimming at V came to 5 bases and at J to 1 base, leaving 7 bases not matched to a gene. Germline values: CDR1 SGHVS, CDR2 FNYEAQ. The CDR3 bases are TGTGCCAGCAGCCTGGGACAGGGGTGGGGGAACACTGAAGCTTTCTTT. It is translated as CASSLGQGWGNTEAFF.

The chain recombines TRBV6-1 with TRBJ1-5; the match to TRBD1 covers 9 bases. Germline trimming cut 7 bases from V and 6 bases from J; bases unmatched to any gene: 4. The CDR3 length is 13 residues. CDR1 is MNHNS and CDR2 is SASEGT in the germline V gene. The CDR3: CASNEGQGQPQHF. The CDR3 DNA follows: TGTGCCAGCAATGAGGGACAGGGTCAGCCCCAGCATTTT.

The CDR3 DNA reads TGTGCCAGCAGCTCAAATCCGGGACAGAACTATGGCTACACCTTC. This sequence encodes CASSSNPGQNYGYTF. This chain uses TRBV7-6 with TRBJ1-2, with 7 bases fitting TRBD1. This CDR3 contains 15 residues. The germline V gene has CDR1 SGHVS and CDR2 FNYEAQ. The V segment lost 4 bases and the J segment 2 bases; nucleotides outside the gene matches: 7.

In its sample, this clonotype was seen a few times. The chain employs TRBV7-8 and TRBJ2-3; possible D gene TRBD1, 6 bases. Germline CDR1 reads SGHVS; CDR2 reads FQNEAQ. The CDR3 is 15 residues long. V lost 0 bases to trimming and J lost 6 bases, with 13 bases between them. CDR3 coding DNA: TGTGCCAGCAGCTTAGCGGGGGCAGCCCTTGATACGCAGTATTTT. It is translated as CASSLAGAALDTQYF. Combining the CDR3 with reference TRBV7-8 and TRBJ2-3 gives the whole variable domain GAGVSQSPRYKVAKRGQDVALRCDPISGHVSLFWYQQALGQGPEFLTYFQNEAQLDKSGLPSDRFFAERPEGSVSTLKIQRTQQEDSAVYLCASSLAGAALDTQYFGPGTRLTVL.